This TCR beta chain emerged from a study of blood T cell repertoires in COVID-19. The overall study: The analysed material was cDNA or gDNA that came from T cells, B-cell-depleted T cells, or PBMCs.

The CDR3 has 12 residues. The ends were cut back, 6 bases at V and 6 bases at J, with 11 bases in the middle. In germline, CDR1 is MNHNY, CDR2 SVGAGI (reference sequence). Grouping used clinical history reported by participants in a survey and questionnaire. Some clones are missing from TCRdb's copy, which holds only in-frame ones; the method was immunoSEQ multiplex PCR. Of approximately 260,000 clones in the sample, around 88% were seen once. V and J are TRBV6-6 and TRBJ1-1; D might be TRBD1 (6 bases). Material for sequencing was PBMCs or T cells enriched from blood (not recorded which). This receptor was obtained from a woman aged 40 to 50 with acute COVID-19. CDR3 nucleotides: TGTGCCAGCAGAAAACAGGGTGCTGAAGCTTTCTTT. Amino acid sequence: CASRKQGAEAFF.